This T cell receptor (beta chain) was sequenced for a study of T cell responses to AZD1222 COVID-19 vaccine. Study overall: Whether given at about 4 or about 12 weeks, second doses were pooled. Study outcomes and limitations: Donors skewed white British and female; clonal diversity was possibly underestimated. Increases in Spike-specific TCR breadth and depth were seen after two AZD1222 doses. Targets within unmutated variant regions were reportedly found for nearly half of spike-specific TCRs.

Germline CDR1 reads MDHEN; CDR2 reads SYDVKM. The CDR3 is 11 amino acids. V was cut by 6 bases and J by 2 bases, with 3 bases left in between. Generated by immunoSEQ multiplex PCR, the TCRdb table keeps only in-frame clones and is missing some. In the table there are 150,000 or so clones, roughly 89% of which are singletons. In this sample, this clone turned up a few times. Its antigen is as yet unknown. This chain uses TRBV28 with TRBJ2-3, with no clear D. The source was peripheral blood, collected on day 0 of AZD1222 vaccination. This clonotype originated in an adult in good health. The CDR3 DNA reads as TGTGCCAGCAGGACCACAGATACGCAGTATTTT. This translates into CASRTTDTQYF.